A single sample gave rise to the 22 T cell receptor beta chains below, sequenced in a study of early T cells in non-severe SARS-CoV-2 infection. TCRdb independently ran MiXCR on the 5' RACE reads; one entry per CDR3 protein. The table shows about 42,000 distinct CDR3 sequences, with approximately 7.1% occurring only once. Sequenced sample: whole blood. These receptor sequences come from an adult who was a healthcare worker with PCR-confirmed SARS-CoV-2 infection or an uninfected control (not recorded which).

This clonotype occurred many times. The V and J genes are TRBV4-1 and TRBJ2-1; the match to TRBD2 covers 9 bases. V gave up 2 bases and J gave up 12 bases; unmatched junction bases: 17. The germline V gene has CDR1 MGHRA and CDR2 YSYEKL. CDR3 size: 17 residues. The CDR3 spells CASSQSIQRGAWDAQFF. In DNA form, the CDR3 reads TGCGCCAGCAGCCAATCGATCCAGCGGGGGGCATGGGATGCGCAGTTCTTC.

The table lists this clonotype with a few counts. The rearrangement joins TRBV25-1 to TRBJ2-7; TRBD2 matches at 10 bases. There are 12 residues in the CDR3. Germline loops: CDR1 MGHDK, CDR2 SYGVNS. J was trimmed by 5 bases and V by 8 bases; bases with no gene match: 3. In DNA form, the CDR3 reads TGTGCCAGCGCCGGACTAGCGGACGAGCAGTACTTC. Encoded protein: CASAGLADEQYF.

This clonotype was recorded at least ten times. The CDR3 protein is CASSVGQNNEQYF. The CDR3 coding sequence is TGTGCCAGCAGCGTAGGGCAGAATAATGAGCAGTACTTC. This rearrangement joins TRBV9 to TRBJ2-7; D unresolved. The CDR3 sequence is 13 residues long. Germline CDR1 reads SGDLS; CDR2 reads YYNGEE. Trimming took 0 bases from V and 7 from J, leaving 11 bases between them.

The chain uses TRBV12-3 or TRBV12-4 and TRBJ2-1; 11 bases align to TRBD2. Unmatched junction bases numbered 6, after V lost 5 bases and J lost 6 bases. The CDR3 consists of 15 residues. The CDR3 coding sequence is TGTGCCAGCAGTGTCCTAGCGGGGGGAGTCAATGAGCAGTTCTTC. Translating gives CASSVLAGGVNEQFF.

This clonotype turned up a few times. The rearrangement uses TRBV14 and TRBJ2-3, with a possible D match to TRBD2 (7 bases). The germline V and J ends were trimmed by 0 bases and 2 bases, with 15 bases remaining between them. The germline V gene encodes CDR1 SGHDN and CDR2 FVKESK. CDR3 length: 17 residues. CDR3 DNA sequence: TGTGCCAGCAGCCAAGACCTTGGCGGGGGCCCCACAGATACGCAGTATTTT. Protein sequence: CASSQDLGGGPTDTQYF.

V is TRBV7-9 and J is TRBJ1-1; TRBD1 agrees at 7 bases. The CDR3 contains 15 residues. V lost 2 bases to trimming and J lost 5 bases; unmatched junction nucleotides: 8. CDR1 is SEHNR and CDR2 is FQNEAQ in the germline V gene (reference sequence). The CDR3 DNA reads as TGTGCCAGCAGCTTATGGGAGGGGGCAATTACTGAAGCTTTCTTT. Translation: CASSLWEGAITEAFF.

In its sample, this clonotype was seen a few times. The CDR3 spells CASSLTVWDEQFF. DNA of the CDR3: TGTGCCAGCAGCTTAACAGTGTGGGATGAGCAGTTCTTC. V gene TRBV7-8 combines with J gene TRBJ2-1; D not certain. CDR3 length: 13 residues. Trimming took 2 bases from V and 8 from J, leaving 10 bases between them. CDR1 SGHVS and CDR2 FQNEAQ come from the germline V gene.

This clonotype was observed a handful of times. The chain employs TRBV5-6 and TRBJ1-1; D not resolved. Germline V gives CDR1 SGHDT, CDR2 YYEEEE. CDR3 length: 12 residues. Trimming shortened V by 2 bases and J by 1 base, and 3 bases separated the two germline ends. CDR3 amino acids: CASSFPNTEAFF. CDR3 nucleotide sequence: TGTGCCAGCAGCTTTCCGAACACTGAAGCTTTCTTT.

This clonotype was detected many times. J is TRBJ2-4 and V is TRBV18; D remains unclear. The CDR3 contains 15 residues. V was trimmed by 4 bases and J by 0 bases, leaving 10 bases between them. Germline assignment: CDR1 KGHSH and CDR2 LQKENI. The CDR3 DNA reads TGTGCCAGCTCACTGACGGATGTAGCCAAAAACATTCAGTACTTC. This translates into CASSLTDVAKNIQYF.

This clonotype has only a few counts. The rearrangement links TRBV12-3 or TRBV12-4 to TRBJ1-1; no firm D call. Between the trimmed V and J ends, which lost 3 bases and 2 bases, there was a span of 7 bases. CDR3 length: 13 residues. This chain's CDR3 is CASSFKPNTEAFF. CDR3 in DNA: TGTGCCAGCAGTTTCAAACCCAACACTGAAGCTTTCTTT.

The chain carries TRBV19 and TRBJ1-2; D gene ambiguous. The CDR3 runs to 11 residues. Germline V CDR1 and CDR2: LNHDA, SQIVND (reference sequence). Between the trimmed V and J ends, which lost 2 bases and 6 bases, there was a span of 4 bases. The CDR3 DNA follows: TGTGCCAGTAGTATATCTGATGGCTACACCTTC. The encoded protein is CASSISDGYTF.

For the CDR3, the DNA is TGTGCCAGCGGGACAGGGAATCAGCCCCAGCATTTT. Protein sequence: CASGTGNQPQHF. The genes are TRBV6-1 and TRBJ1-5; 9 positions agree with TRBD1. V trimming: 8 bases; J trimming: 4 bases; junction bases outside the gene matches: 0. This CDR3 spans 12 amino acids. The germline V gene encodes CDR1 MNHNS and CDR2 SASEGT.

The V gene is TRBV7-6, the J gene TRBJ2-5; a possible D gene is TRBD1 (5 bases). V was trimmed by 1 base and J by 4 bases, leaving 13 bases between them. Germline V gene lookup returns CDR1 SGHVS and CDR2 FNYEAQ. This CDR3 is 15 amino acids long. As DNA, the CDR3 is TGTGCCAGCAGCTTAGGTCAGGGCGGACGAGAGACCCAGTACTTC. It translates to CASSLGQGGRETQYF.

At least ten counts were recorded for this clonotype. CDR3 DNA sequence: TGTGCCAGCAGTCCAGGGGCGAGAGCGAACACCGGGGAGCTGTTTTTT. This translates into CASSPGARANTGELFF. This chain joins TRBV12-3 or TRBV12-4 and TRBJ2-2; maybe TRBD1 (6 bases). With 5 bases removed from V and 0 bases from J, the gap between germline ends came to 13 bases. This CDR3 contains 16 residues.

This clonotype was observed many times. V and J are TRBV14 and TRBJ2-1, with 8 bases identical to TRBD1. Germline assignment: CDR1 SGHDN and CDR2 FVKESK. V lost 8 bases and J lost 3; bases outside the gene matches: 15. The CDR3 covers 17 residues. As DNA, the CDR3 is TGTGCCAGCGGCTTAGACTCCAGGGGGCGGAACTACAATGAGCAGTTCTTC. Its translation: CASGLDSRGRNYNEQFF.

This clonotype was counted ten times or more. The J gene is TRBJ2-5, the V gene TRBV5-1, with 8 bases matching TRBD1. This CDR3 spans 15 amino acids. Per germline, CDR1 SGHRS and CDR2 YFSETQ. V shed 1 base and J 4 bases; nucleotides not matched to a gene: 6. The CDR3 DNA reads as TGCGCCAGCAGCTTGTATGCAGGGGGCGGAGAGACCCAGTACTTC. This encodes CASSLYAGGGETQYF.

The chain couples TRBV7-9 to TRBJ2-3, with D tentatively TRBD1 (5 bases). The CDR3 extends over 14 amino acids. V gave up 3 bases and J gave up 5 bases, with 12 bases separating them. Germline assignment: CDR1 SEHNR and CDR2 FQNEAQ (reference sequence). The CDR3 reads CASSFGQQGDTQYF. CDR3 DNA: TGTGCCAGCAGCTTCGGGCAGCAGGGAGATACGCAGTATTTT.

This clonotype has a handful of counts. This sequence joins TRBV30 and TRBJ1-1, with a weak D call TRBD1 (6 bases). V lost 5 bases to trimming and J lost 4 bases, with 11 bases between them. CDR3 length: 12 amino acids. CDR1 and CDR2 (germline): GTSNPN, SVGIG (reference sequence). The CDR3 DNA reads as TGTGCCTGGCAGGGGTGGGGCACTGAAGCTTTCTTT. It yields the protein CAWQGWGTEAFF.

This clonotype was seen repeatedly, ten times or more. The chain employs TRBV29-1 and TRBJ1-5; 7 nucleotides align to TRBD1. This CDR3 is 13 amino acids long. V shed 6 bases, J shed 2 bases, and the junction held 4 bases outside the gene matches. From germline, CDR1 is SQVTM and CDR2 ANQGSEA. CDR3 in amino acids: CSVSGGRNQPQHF. The CDR3, as DNA: TGCAGCGTCTCAGGGGGTCGCAATCAGCCCCAGCATTTT. Together with reference TRBV29-1 and TRBJ1-5, the CDR3 gives the full variable domain: SAVISQKPSRDICQRGTSLTIQCQVDSQVTMMFWYRQQPGQSLTLIATANQGSEATYESGFVIDKFPISRPNLTFSTLTVSNMSPEDSSIYLCSVSGGRNQPQHFGDGTRLSIL.

At least ten counts were recorded for this clonotype. The chain couples TRBV5-1 to TRBJ1-6; the D gene is possibly TRBD1 (6 bases). Germline V lookup: CDR1 SGHRS, CDR2 YFSETQ. Deletions cut 4 bases from V and 4 bases from J, with 21 bases between. This CDR3 comprises 18 residues. The CDR3 protein is CASSLGGQNAGYNSPLHF. DNA for the CDR3: TGCGCCAGCAGCCTTGGGGGGCAAAACGCCGGGTATAATTCACCCCTCCACTTT.

On this clonotype: An end of the junction does not agree with germline; a read error may underlie this. The CDR3 loop reads CDSSVVSAGGRNEQFF. The CDR3 coding sequence is TGTGACAGCAGCGTCGTGTCGGCAGGGGGAAGAAATGAGCAGTTCTTC. The chain links TRBV9 to TRBJ2-1; 7 bases map to TRBD1. Germline lookup yields CDR1 SGDLS and CDR2 YYNGEE. The CDR3 extends over 16 amino acids.

This clonotype was counted ten times or more. The chain joins TRBV29-1 to TRBJ1-1; weak D call: TRBD1 (5 bases). Germline loops: CDR1 SQVTM, CDR2 ANQGSEA. V shed 0 bases and J shed 8 bases, with 16 bases lying between them. The CDR3 extends over 14 amino acids. For the CDR3, the DNA is TGCAGCGTTGAAGAGAGGGGTATGCTGGAGGAAGCTTTCTTT. This translates into CSVEERGMLEEAFF.